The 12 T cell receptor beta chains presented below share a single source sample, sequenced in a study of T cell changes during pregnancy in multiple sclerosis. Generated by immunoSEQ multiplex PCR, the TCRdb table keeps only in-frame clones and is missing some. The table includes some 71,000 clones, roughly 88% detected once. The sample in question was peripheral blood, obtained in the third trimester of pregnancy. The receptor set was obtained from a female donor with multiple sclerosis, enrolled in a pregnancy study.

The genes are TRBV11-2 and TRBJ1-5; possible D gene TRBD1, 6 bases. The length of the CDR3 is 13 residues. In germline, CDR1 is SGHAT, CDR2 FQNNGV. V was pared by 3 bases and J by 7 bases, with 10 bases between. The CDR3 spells CASSFLQGQPQHF. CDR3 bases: TGTGCCAGCAGCTTCCTACAGGGCCAGCCCCAGCATTTT.

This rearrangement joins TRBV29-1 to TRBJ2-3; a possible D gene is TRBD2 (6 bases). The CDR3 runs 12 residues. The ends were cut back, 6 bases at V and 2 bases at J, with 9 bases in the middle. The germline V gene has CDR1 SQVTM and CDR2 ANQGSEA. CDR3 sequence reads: CSVRETTDTQYF. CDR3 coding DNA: TGCAGCGTCCGGGAGACCACAGATACGCAGTATTTT.

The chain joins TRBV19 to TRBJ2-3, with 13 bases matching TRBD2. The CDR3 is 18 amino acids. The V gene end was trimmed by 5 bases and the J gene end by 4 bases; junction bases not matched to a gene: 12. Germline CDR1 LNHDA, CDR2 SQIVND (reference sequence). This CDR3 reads CASSPRTSGGFWADTQYF. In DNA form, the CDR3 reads TGTGCCAGTAGTCCACGGACTAGCGGGGGCTTCTGGGCAGATACGCAGTATTTT.

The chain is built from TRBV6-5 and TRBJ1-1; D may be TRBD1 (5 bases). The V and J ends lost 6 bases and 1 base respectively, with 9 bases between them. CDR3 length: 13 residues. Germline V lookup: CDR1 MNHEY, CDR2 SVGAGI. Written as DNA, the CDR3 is TGTGCCAGCAGCCTCGGGGGGAACACTGAAGCTTTCTTT. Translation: CASSLGGNTEAFF.

The chain's CDR3 is CASSQVGEMNTEAFF. In nucleotides, the CDR3 is TGCGCCAGCAGCCAAGTAGGGGAAATGAACACTGAAGCTTTCTTT. The V gene is TRBV4-1, the J gene TRBJ1-1, with D perhaps matching TRBD1 (5 bases). This CDR3 has 15 residues. With 1 base removed from V and 0 bases from J, the gap between germline ends came to 9 bases. Per the germline V gene, CDR1 is MGHRA and CDR2 is YSYEKL.

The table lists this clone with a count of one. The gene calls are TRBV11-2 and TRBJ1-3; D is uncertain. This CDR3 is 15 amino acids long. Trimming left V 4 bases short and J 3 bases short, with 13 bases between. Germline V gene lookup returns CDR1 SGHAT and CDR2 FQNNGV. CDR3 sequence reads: CASSSLREGGNTIYF. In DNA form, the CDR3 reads TGTGCCAGCAGCTCCCTGCGGGAAGGTGGAAACACCATATATTTT.

The CDR3 DNA reads TGCAGCGTTGAAGGATTCAGCGGGAAGAACACTGAAGCTTTCTTT. Its protein product is CSVEGFSGKNTEAFF. V gene TRBV29-1 combines with J gene TRBJ1-1; no definite D call. Germline V gene sequence: CDR1 SQVTM, CDR2 ANQGSEA. Trimming pared 1 base from V and 1 base from J, leaving 13 bases between. This CDR3 spans 15 amino acids.

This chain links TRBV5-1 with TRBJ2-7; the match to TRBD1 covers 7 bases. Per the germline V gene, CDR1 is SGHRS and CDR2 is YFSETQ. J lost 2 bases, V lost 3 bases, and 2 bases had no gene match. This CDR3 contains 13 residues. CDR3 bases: TGCGCCAGCAGCTGGGGACAGACCTACGAGCAGTACTTC. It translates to CASSWGQTYEQYF.

CDR3 coding DNA: TGTGCCAGCAGCGAGGGAGCCGACGATTACGAGCAGTACTTC. Amino acid sequence: CASSEGADDYEQYF. The rearrangement links TRBV9 to TRBJ2-7, with D perhaps TRBD2 (5 bases). Trimming left V 3 bases short and J 4 bases short, with 14 bases between. Germline CDR1 SGDLS, CDR2 YYNGEE. This CDR3 region has 14 residues.

In nucleotides, the CDR3 is TGTGCCAGCAGCTTATATATGAACACTGAAGCTTTCTTT. It yields the protein CASSLYMNTEAFF. V gene TRBV7-3 combines with J gene TRBJ1-1, with D unclear. The CDR3 is 13 amino acids. The V gene's germline CDR1 is SGHTA and CDR2 FQGTGA. V lost 2 bases and J lost 0, with 4 bases in between.

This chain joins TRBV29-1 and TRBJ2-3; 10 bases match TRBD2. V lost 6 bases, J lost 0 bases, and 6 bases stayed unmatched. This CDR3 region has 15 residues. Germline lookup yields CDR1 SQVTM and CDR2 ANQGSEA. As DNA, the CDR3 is TGCAGCGTCTTAGCGGGGGGTCACAGCACAGATACGCAGTATTTT. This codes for CSVLAGGHSTDTQYF.

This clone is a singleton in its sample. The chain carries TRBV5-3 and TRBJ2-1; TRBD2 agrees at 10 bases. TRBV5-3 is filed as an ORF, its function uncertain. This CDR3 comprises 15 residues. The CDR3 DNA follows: TGTGCTGAGCGGGGGGGGCCACGACCGAATAATGAGCAGTTCTTC. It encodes CAERGGPRPNNEQFF.